What follows are 9 T cell receptor beta chains derived from one specimen sequenced in a study of response to subunit inactivated influenza vaccine. In TCRdb, the RT-PCR reads were re-called with MiXCR into one record per CDR3 protein. The sample yields approximately 520,000 distinct CDR3 sequences, 25% seen once. This specimen consisted of CD4+ T cells sorted from PBMCs, obtained 5 days after vaccination. Receptor source: a man aged 50 or older who received an inactivated influenza vaccine.

This clonotype was counted only a few times. V and J are TRBV24-1 and TRBJ1-5; D might be TRBD1 (5 bases). Deletions cut 5 bases from V and 11 bases from J, with 15 bases between. In germline, CDR1 is KGHDR, CDR2 SFDVKD. The CDR3 extends over 13 amino acids. In DNA, the CDR3 is TGTGCCACCAGTGTTCCAGGCGGGGGGACCCAGCATTTT. It is translated as CATSVPGGGTQHF.

This chain connects TRBV7-2 to TRBJ2-7, with unresolved D. The CDR3 extends over 14 amino acids. CDR1 and CDR2 (germline): SGHTA, FQGNSA. Trimming took 5 bases from V and 1 from J, leaving 12 bases between them. CDR3 sequence reads: CASSIPPRSYEQYF. In DNA form, the CDR3 reads TGTGCCAGCAGCATCCCTCCGCGTTCCTACGAGCAGTACTTC.

V usage is TRBV18 and J usage is TRBJ2-6; D uncertain. CDR3 length: 14 amino acids. The V and J ends lost 0 bases and 4 bases respectively, with 4 bases between them. Germline V gives CDR1 KGHSH, CDR2 LQKENI. CDR3 region: CASSPPTGANVLTF. The CDR3 DNA reads as TGTGCCAGCTCACCACCCACAGGGGCCAACGTCCTGACTTTC.

V usage is TRBV28 and J usage is TRBJ2-5, with D possibly matching TRBD2 (6 bases). Trimming took off 7 bases at V and 6 bases at J, with 18 bases between the two ends. The CDR3 loop spans 14 amino acids. Germline CDR1 is MDHEN and CDR2 is SYDVKM. CDR3 nucleotide sequence: TGTGCCAGCACCCCCGCGTTGCGGGGAAAGACCCAGTACTTC. Encoded protein: CASTPALRGKTQYF.

The CDR3: CASSLVFRQGGGYTF. The CDR3 DNA follows: TGTGCCAGCAGCTTAGTGTTCCGACAGGGGGGTGGCTACACCTTC. The chain uses TRBV11-2 and TRBJ1-2; 9 positions agree with TRBD1. V gave up 1 base and J gave up 7 bases; unmatched junction bases: 7. Germline CDR1 SGHAT, CDR2 FQNNGV. The CDR3 spans 15 residues.

CDR3 in amino acids: CASRRWTDDEQYF. In DNA, the CDR3 is TGTGCCAGCAGGCGTTGGACGGACGACGAGCAGTACTTC. The chain joins TRBV7-2 to TRBJ2-7, with unresolved D. CDR3 length: 13 residues. V dropped 6 bases and J dropped 5 bases, with 14 bases sitting between them. From germline, CDR1 is SGHTA and CDR2 FQGNSA.

For this clonotype: One end of the junction is discordant with germline, which a read error may explain. The chain is built from TRBV20-1 and TRBJ1-1; no clear D. CDR3 size: 15 residues. The V gene's germline CDR1 is DFQATT and CDR2 SNEGSKA (reference sequence). CDR3 amino acids: CSAPRFVDLNTEGFF. CDR3 DNA sequence: TGCAGTGCTCCTCGCTTCGTCGATTTGAACACTGAAGGTTTCTTT.

This clonotype was detected only a few times. This chain links TRBV11-2 with TRBJ2-3; TRBD2 matches at 12 bases. Looked up from germline, CDR1 is SGHAT and CDR2 is FQNNGV. This CDR3 region has 19 residues. The ends lost 1 base at V and 6 bases at J; junction bases unmatched: 14. CDR3: CASSLVGLVGLAGTDTQYF. The CDR3 nucleotides read TGTGCCAGCAGCTTAGTAGGTCTGGTCGGACTAGCGGGGACGGATACGCAGTATTTT.

V gene TRBV4-3 combines with J gene TRBJ2-2, with TRBD2 matching over 7 bases. J gave up 0 bases and V 4 bases, and 5 bases lay outside the gene matches. Germline-derived CDR1 and CDR2 are LGHNA and YSLEER. This CDR3 contains 16 residues. CDR3 coding DNA: TGCGCCAGCAGCCCCGAGGGAGGGACGAACACCGGGGAGCTGTTTTTT. Translated: CASSPEGGTNTGELFF.